The source of this T cell receptor beta chain is a study of shared clonotypes between healthy human individuals. General study results and limits: The low donor count limited represented genetic and exposure-history diversity. Lower generation probabilities were found for non-shared clonotypes than for those shared by all four donors. Sequencing depth was a factor that was expected to affect clonotype sharing among donors.

A note on this clone: Its antigen is not known.

Each subset's genomic DNA was split evenly across several immunoSEQ plates. Some clones are missing from TCRdb's copy, which holds only in-frame ones; the method was immunoSEQ multiplex PCR. Counted here are about 2 million clones, around 95% occurring once; the ten biggest clones make up 0.1% to 0.15%. The CDR3 spans 15 residues. Germline loops: CDR1 MNHNS, CDR2 SASEGT. V was clipped by 6 bases and J by 4 bases; unmatched bases: 9. The TCR comes from a man aged 18 to 30 in good health. The chain carries TRBV6-1 and TRBJ1-5, with 7 positions matching TRBD1. Sequenced material: naive CD4+ T cells sorted from blood. Subset denoted: CD45RA+ positively selected. The DNA of the CDR3 is TGTGCCAGCAGGGGAGGGCAGGGGGATAATCAGCCCCAGCATTTT. Amino acid sequence: CASRGGQGDNQPQHF.